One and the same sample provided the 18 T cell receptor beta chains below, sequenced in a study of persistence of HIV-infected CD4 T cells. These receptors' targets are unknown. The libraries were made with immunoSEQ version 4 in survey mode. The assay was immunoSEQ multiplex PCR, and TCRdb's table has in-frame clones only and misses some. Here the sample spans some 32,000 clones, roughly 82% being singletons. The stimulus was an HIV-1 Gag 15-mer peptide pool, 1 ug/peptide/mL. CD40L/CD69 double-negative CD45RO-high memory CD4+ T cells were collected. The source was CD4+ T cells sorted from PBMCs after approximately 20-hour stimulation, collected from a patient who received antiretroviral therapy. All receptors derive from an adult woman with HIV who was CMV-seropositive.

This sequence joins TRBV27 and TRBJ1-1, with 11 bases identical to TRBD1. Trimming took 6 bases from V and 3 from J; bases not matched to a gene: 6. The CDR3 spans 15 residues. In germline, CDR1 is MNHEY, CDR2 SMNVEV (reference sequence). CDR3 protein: CASRRTGGGYTEAFF. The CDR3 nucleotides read TGTGCCAGCAGGCGGACAGGGGGCGGGTACACTGAAGCTTTCTTT.

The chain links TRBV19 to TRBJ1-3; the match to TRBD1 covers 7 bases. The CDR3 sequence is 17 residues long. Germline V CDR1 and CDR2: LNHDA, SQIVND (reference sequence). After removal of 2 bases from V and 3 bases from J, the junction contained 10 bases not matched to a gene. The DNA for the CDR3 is TGTGCCAGTAGTATAAAAGGGCCAGGGGGAAGTGGAAACACCATATATTTT. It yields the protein CASSIKGPGGSGNTIYF.

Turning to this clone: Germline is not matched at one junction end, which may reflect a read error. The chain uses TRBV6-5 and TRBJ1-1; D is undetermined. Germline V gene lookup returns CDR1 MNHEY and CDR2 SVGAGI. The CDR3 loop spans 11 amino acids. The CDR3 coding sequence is TGTGCCAGCAGCTACTCTCAAACGGCTTTCTTT. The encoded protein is CASSYSQTAFF.

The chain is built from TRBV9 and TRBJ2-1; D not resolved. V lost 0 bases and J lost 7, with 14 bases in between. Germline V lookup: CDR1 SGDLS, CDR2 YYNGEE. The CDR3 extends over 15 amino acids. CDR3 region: CASSVAQGRLNEQFF. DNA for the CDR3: TGTGCCAGCAGCGTAGCTCAAGGCCGCCTGAATGAGCAGTTCTTC. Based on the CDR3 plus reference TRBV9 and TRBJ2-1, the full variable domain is DSGVTQTPKHLITATGQRVTLRCSPRSGDLSVYWYQQSLDQGLQFLIQYYNGEERAKGNILERFSAQQFPDLHSELNLSSLELGDSALYFCASSVAQGRLNEQFFGPGTRLTVL.

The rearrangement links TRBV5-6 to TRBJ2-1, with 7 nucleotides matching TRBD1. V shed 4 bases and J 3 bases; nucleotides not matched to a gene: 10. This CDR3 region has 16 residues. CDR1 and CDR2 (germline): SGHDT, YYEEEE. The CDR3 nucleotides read TGTGCCAGCAGCCGTAAACCGGGACAGTACTACAATGAGCAGTTCTTC. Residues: CASSRKPGQYYNEQFF.

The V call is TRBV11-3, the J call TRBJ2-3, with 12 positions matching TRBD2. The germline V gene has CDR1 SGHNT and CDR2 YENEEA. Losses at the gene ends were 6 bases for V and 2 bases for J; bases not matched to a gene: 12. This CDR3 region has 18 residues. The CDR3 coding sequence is TGTGCCAGCAGTTCCGGGACTAGCGGGCGAGGACCCACAGATACGCAGTATTTT. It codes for CASSSGTSGRGPTDTQYF. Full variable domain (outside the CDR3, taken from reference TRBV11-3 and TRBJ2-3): EAGVVQSPRYKIIEKKQPVAFWCNPISGHNTLYWYLQNLGQGPELLIRYENEEAVDDSQLPKDRFSAERLKGVDSTLKIQPAELGDSAVYLCASSSGTSGRGPTDTQYFGPGTRLTVL.

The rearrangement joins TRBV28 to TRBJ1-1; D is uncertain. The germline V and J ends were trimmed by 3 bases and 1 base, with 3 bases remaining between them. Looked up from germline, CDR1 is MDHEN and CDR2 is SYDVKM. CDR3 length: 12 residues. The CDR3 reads CASSFPNTEAFF. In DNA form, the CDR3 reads TGTGCCAGCAGTTTTCCGAACACTGAAGCTTTCTTT.

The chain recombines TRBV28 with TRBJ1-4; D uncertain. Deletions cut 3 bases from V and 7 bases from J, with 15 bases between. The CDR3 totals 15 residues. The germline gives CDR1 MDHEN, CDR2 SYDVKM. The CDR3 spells CASSFSGLEAEKLFF. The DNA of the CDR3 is TGTGCCAGCAGTTTCTCCGGTTTAGAAGCTGAAAAACTGTTTTTT.

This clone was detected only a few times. The CDR3 bases are TGTGCCAGCACCCCACCGGGGCAGGGAACTGAAGCTTTCTTT. Translated: CASTPPGQGTEAFF. The chain carries TRBV7-3 and TRBJ1-1, with D maybe TRBD1 (5 bases). The V end was cut by 7 bases, the J end by 5 bases, with 17 bases between. Germline V CDR1 and CDR2: SGHTA, FQGTGA. This CDR3 has 14 amino acids.

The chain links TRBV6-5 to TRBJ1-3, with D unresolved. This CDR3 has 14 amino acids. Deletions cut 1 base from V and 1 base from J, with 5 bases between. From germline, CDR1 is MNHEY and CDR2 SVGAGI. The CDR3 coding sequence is TGTGCCAGCAGTTACTTCGGTTCTGGAAACACCATATATTTT. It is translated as CASSYFGSGNTIYF.

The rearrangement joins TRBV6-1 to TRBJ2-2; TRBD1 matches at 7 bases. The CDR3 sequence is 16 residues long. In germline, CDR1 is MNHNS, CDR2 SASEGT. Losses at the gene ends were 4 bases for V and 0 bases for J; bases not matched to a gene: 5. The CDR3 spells CASSATGTANTGELFF. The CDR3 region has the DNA TGTGCCAGCAGTGCTACCGGGACAGCGAACACCGGGGAGCTGTTTTTT.

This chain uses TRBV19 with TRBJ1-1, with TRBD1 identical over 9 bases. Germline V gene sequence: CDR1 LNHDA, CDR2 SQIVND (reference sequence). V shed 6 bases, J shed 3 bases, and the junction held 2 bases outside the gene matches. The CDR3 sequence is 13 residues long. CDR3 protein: CASRGQGHTEAFF. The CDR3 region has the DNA TGTGCCAGTAGGGGACAGGGACACACTGAAGCTTTCTTT.

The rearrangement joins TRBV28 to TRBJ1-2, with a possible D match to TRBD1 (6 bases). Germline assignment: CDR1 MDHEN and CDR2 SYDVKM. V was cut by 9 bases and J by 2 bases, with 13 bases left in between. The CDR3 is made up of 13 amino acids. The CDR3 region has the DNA TGTGCCAGTCTAACACAGGGAAACTATGGCTACACCTTC. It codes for CASLTQGNYGYTF.

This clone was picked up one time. CDR3: CATSSSPTSGLINEQFF. DNA for the CDR3: TGTGCCACCAGCAGCAGTCCAACTAGCGGGCTTATCAATGAGCAGTTCTTC. The chain is built from TRBV15 and TRBJ2-1; 9 nucleotides match TRBD2. The CDR3 has 17 amino acids. Germline V gene data show CDR1 as LNHNV and CDR2 as YYDKDF (reference sequence). V was clipped by 3 bases and J by 6 bases; unmatched bases: 12. Supplemented by reference TRBV15 and TRBJ2-1, the full variable domain reads DAMVIQNPRYQVTQFGKPVTLSCSQTLNHNVMYWYQQKSSQAPKLLFHYYDKDFNNEADTPDNFQSRRPNTSFCFLDIRSPGLGDTAMYLCATSSSPTSGLINEQFFGPGTRLTVL.

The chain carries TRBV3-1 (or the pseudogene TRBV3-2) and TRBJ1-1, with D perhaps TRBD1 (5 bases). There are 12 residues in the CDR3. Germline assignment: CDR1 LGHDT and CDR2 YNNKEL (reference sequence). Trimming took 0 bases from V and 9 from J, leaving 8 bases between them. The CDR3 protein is CASSQDKGQAFF. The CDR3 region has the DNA TGTGCCAGCAGCCAAGATAAGGGGCAAGCTTTCTTT.

CDR3 in DNA: TGTGCCAGCAGCCTAGCGGGAGGGGGGTCCTACGAGCAGTACTTC. Encoded protein: CASSLAGGGSYEQYF. The gene calls are TRBV2 and TRBJ2-7; 12 positions match TRBD2. Germline loops: CDR1 SNHLY, CDR2 FYNNEI. The V and J ends lost 6 bases and 1 base, in that order; junction bases with no gene match: 4. CDR3 length equals 15 residues.

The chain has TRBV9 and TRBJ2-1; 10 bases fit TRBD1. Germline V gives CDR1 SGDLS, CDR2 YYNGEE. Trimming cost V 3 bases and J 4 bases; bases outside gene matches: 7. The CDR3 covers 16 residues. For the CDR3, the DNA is TGTGCCAGCAGCGGTCGGGACAGGGGATCATACAATGAGCAGTTCTTC. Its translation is CASSGRDRGSYNEQFF.

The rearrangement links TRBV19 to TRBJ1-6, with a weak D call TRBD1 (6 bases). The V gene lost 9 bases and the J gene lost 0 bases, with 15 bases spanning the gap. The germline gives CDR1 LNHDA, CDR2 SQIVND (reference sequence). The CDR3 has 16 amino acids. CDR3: CASTPTGSSYNSPLHF. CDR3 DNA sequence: TGTGCCAGCACCCCAACAGGGAGCTCCTATAATTCACCCCTCCACTTT.